This T cell receptor beta chain comes out of a study of blood T cell repertoires in COVID-19. Study context: The United States, Italy and Spain provided the acute and convalescent COVID-19 samples. T cells, B-cell-depleted T cells, or PBMCs supplied cDNA or gDNA.

Authors' data handling: Amplification of reference gene primers was used by the study to estimate nucleated cell counts. Here immunoSEQ multiplex PCR was the method, and the copy in TCRdb shows in-frame clones only, minus some. That table is the source of V, J and clone size, and D and trimming were worked out from the DNA. Found here are a few hundred thousand clones, around four fifths of them singletons; the top ten hold under 5.5%. Deletions cut 2 bases from V and 7 bases from J, with 12 bases between. The CDR3 consists of 14 residues. The germline V gene encodes CDR1 SGHRS and CDR2 YFSETQ. The clonotype was recovered from a man aged 55 to 70 with acute or convalescent COVID-19. Specimen: peripheral blood. The J gene is TRBJ1-4, the V gene TRBV5-1; D not resolved. DNA of the CDR3: TGCGCCAGCAGCTTACTCACCTCTACTGAAAAACTGTTTTTT. The encoded protein is CASSLLTSTEKLFF.